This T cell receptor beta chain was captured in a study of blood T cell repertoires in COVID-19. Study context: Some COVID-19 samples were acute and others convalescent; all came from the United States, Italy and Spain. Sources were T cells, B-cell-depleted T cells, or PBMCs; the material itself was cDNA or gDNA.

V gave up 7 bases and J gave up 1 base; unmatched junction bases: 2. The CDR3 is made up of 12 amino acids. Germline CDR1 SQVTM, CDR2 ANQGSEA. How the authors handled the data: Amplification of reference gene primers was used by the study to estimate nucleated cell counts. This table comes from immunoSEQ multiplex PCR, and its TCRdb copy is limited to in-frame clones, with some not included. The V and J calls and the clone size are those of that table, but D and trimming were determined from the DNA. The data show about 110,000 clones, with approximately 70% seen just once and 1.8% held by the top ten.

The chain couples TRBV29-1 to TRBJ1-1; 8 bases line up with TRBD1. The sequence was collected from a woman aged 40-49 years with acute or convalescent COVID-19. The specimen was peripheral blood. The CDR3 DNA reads TGCAGCGCCGGACAGGGGAACACTGAAGCTTTCTTT. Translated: CSAGQGNTEAFF.